Shown below are 11 T cell receptor beta chains from a single sample sequenced in a study of brain T cells in children with intractable seizures. Clones were read by immunoSEQ multiplex PCR, and TCRdb kept only the in-frame ones, dropping some. The table includes roughly 23,000 clones, approximately 94% detected once. Here the sequenced sample was peripheral blood, taken at surgery. The receptors derive from a boy aged 5-17 years with focal cortical dysplasia and intractable seizures.

The chain joins TRBV5-1 to TRBJ2-7; a possible D gene is TRBD2 (6 bases). The CDR3 consists of 15 residues. Germline CDR1 reads SGHRS; CDR2 reads YFSETQ. The V end lost 4 bases, the J end lost 5 bases, and 19 bases lay between the germline ends. CDR3 loop: CASSLSGRTTDEQYF. The CDR3 bases are TGCGCCAGCAGCCTCTCCGGCAGGACTACTGACGAGCAGTACTTC. The complete variable domain, with remaining parts taken from reference TRBV5-1 and TRBJ2-7, reads KAGVTQTPRYLIKTRGQQVTLSCSPISGHRSVSWYQQTPGQGLQFLFEYFSETQRNKGNFPGRFSGRQFSNSRSEMNVSTLELGDSALYLCASSLSGRTTDEQYFGPGTRLTVT.

The rearrangement uses TRBV4-2 and TRBJ2-1; 7 bases align to TRBD1. V trimming: 1 base; J trimming: 2 bases; junction bases outside the gene matches: 14. The CDR3 totals 19 residues. Germline CDR1 is LGHNA and CDR2 is YNFKEQ. CDR3 nucleotide sequence: TGTGCCAGCAGCCAAGGAGTGACAGGGCCCCTCAAGCCCTACAATGAGCAGTTCTTC. Protein sequence: CASSQGVTGPLKPYNEQFF.

This chain links TRBV7-3 with TRBJ2-5; D possibly corresponds to TRBD1 (5 bases). The CDR3 loop spans 13 amino acids. Germline V gene lookup returns CDR1 SGHTA and CDR2 FQGTGA. Trimming removed 4 bases at V and 4 bases at J, with 10 bases between. Written as DNA, the CDR3 is TGTGCCAGCAGCTCGTCAGGGTCAGAGACCCAGTACTTC. Encoded protein: CASSSSGSETQYF.

This rearrangement joins TRBV5-4 to TRBJ2-7; 8 positions agree with TRBD1. Germline CDR1 reads SGHNT; CDR2 reads YYREEE (reference sequence). V lost 4 bases to trimming and J lost 3 bases; unmatched junction nucleotides: 6. This CDR3 has 14 residues. The CDR3 protein is CASSIDRGFYEQYF. The CDR3 DNA reads TGTGCCAGCAGCATAGACAGGGGTTTCTACGAGCAGTACTTC. The full variable domain, in which reference TRBV5-4 and TRBJ2-7 provide the parts outside the CDR3, is ETGVTQSPTHLIKTRGQQVTLRCSSQSGHNTVSWYQQALGQGPQFIFQYYREEENGRGNFPPRFSGLQFPNYSSELNVNALELDDSALYLCASSIDRGFYEQYFGPGTRLTVT.

V usage is TRBV18 and J usage is TRBJ2-5, with D unresolved. The CDR3 runs to 12 residues. Germline V gene data show CDR1 as KGHSH and CDR2 as LQKENI. V gave up 0 bases and J gave up 3 bases, with 2 bases separating them. CDR3 residues: CASSPPEETQYF. The CDR3, as DNA: TGTGCCAGCTCACCACCGGAAGAGACCCAGTACTTC.

The chain recombines TRBV11-2 with TRBJ1-1; D remains ambiguous. This CDR3 is built from 15 residues. The germline gives CDR1 SGHAT, CDR2 FQNNGV. V gave up 0 bases and J gave up 2 bases, with 10 bases separating them. CDR3 loop: CASSLDGAANTEAFF. CDR3 nucleotides: TGTGCCAGCAGCTTAGATGGCGCAGCAAACACTGAAGCTTTCTTT. The variable domain in full, completed from reference TRBV11-2 and TRBJ1-1, reads EAGVAQSPRYKIIEKRQSVAFWCNPISGHATLYWYQQILGQGPKLLIQFQNNGVVDDSQLPKDRFSAERLKGVDSTLKIQPAKLEDSAVYLCASSLDGAANTEAFFGQGTRLTVV.

The gene calls are TRBV6-5 and TRBJ1-4; D unresolved. Between the trimmed V and J ends, which lost 7 bases and 8 bases, there was a span of 11 bases. This CDR3 is 12 amino acids long. Germline lookup yields CDR1 MNHEY and CDR2 SVGAGI. For the CDR3, the DNA is TGTGCCAGCAAAAGCCTTTACGAAAAACTGTTTTTT. Its translation is CASKSLYEKLFF.

The V and J genes are TRBV2 and TRBJ1-1; TRBD1 matches 9 bases. The V gene end was trimmed by 4 bases and the J gene end by 6 bases; junction bases not matched to a gene: 3. Germline V CDR1 and CDR2: SNHLY, FYNNEI. The CDR3 contains 13 residues. The CDR3 nucleotides read TGTGCCAGCAGTGTAGGACAGGGGTCTGAAGCTTTCTTT. Amino acid sequence: CASSVGQGSEAFF.

The rearrangement uses TRBV13 and TRBJ2-1; 9 nucleotides align to TRBD2. Germline V gives CDR1 PRHDT, CDR2 FYEKMQ (reference sequence). CDR3 length: 13 residues. The V gene end was trimmed by 6 bases and the J gene end by 5 bases; junction bases not matched to a gene: 2. The CDR3: CASRPSGDNEQFF. CDR3 nucleotides: TGTGCCAGCAGGCCTAGCGGGGACAATGAGCAGTTCTTC.

The rearrangement joins TRBV27 to TRBJ2-7; 8 bases line up with TRBD2. The CDR3 length is 13 residues. Germline V lookup: CDR1 MNHEY, CDR2 SMNVEV (reference sequence). The V gene end was trimmed by 6 bases and the J gene end by 6 bases; junction bases not matched to a gene: 7. The CDR3 sequence: CASRNRGGGEQYF. DNA for the CDR3: TGTGCCAGCAGAAACCGGGGGGGCGGCGAGCAGTACTTC.

Details on this clone: One end of the junction fails to match germline, which may point to a read error. The chain links TRBV30 to TRBJ1-6, with no clear D. CDR3 size: 11 residues. CDR1 is GTSNPN and CDR2 is SVGIG in the germline V gene (reference sequence). The CDR3 reads CAWSVGLTRAF. For the CDR3, the DNA is TGTGCCTGGAGTGTAGGACTGACCCGAGCCTTT. Together with reference TRBV30 and TRBJ1-6, the CDR3 gives the full variable domain: SQTIHQWPATLVQPVGSPLSLECTVEGTSNPNLYWYRQAAGRGLQLLFYSVGIGQISSEVPQNLSASRPQDRQFILSSKKLLLSDSGFYLCAWSVGLTRAFGNGTRLTVT.